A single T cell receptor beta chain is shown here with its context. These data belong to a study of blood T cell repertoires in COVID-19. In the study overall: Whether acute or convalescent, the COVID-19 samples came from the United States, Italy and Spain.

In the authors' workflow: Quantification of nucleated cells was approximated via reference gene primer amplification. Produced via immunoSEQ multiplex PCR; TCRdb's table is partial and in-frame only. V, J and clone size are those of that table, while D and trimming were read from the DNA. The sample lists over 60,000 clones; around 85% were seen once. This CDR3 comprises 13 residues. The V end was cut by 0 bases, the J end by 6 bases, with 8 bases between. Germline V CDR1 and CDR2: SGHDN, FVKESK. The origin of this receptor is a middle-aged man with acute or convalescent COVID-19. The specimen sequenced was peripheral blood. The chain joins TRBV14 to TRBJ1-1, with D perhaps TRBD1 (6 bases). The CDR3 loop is CASSQDRGSEAFF. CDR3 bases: TGTGCCAGCAGCCAAGATAGGGGGTCTGAAGCTTTCTTT.